This TCR beta chain stems from a study of T cells in women clearing cervical HPV infection. As concerns this clone: The read ends 3 residues shy of where the CDR3 ends; the end is completed using the germline J gene.

The protocol was immunoSEQ multiplex PCR, while the TCRdb copy is restricted to in-frame clones and leaves out a portion. The sample table includes 45,000 to 50,000 clones. The V end lost 3 bases, the J end lost 0 bases, and 12 bases lay between the germline ends. The CDR3 is 16 amino acids. The V gene's germline CDR1 is ENHRY and CDR2 SYGVKD. Sequenced input: blood buffy coat. The sequence derives from a woman between 18 and 75 years old with a cervical HPV16 infection that either progressed to CIN3+ or cleared (not recorded which). V usage is TRBV10-3 and J usage is TRBJ2-1; D unresolved. This CDR3 is CAISDQTQSSYNEQFF. Partial CDR3 DNA: TGTGCCATCAGTGATCAGACACAGAGCTCCTACAATGAG.